This T cell receptor beta chain was documented in a study of blood T cell repertoires in COVID-19 (dated by TCRdb to between 2020 and 2021). Regarding the research as a whole: Samples covering the acute and convalescent phases of COVID-19 were provided by collaborators in the United States, Italy and Spain. The prospective study material was composed of cDNA or gDNA derived from T cells, B-cell-depleted T cells, or PBMCs. Deeply sampled blood TCRbeta repertoires from subjects exposed to, actively infected with, or recovered from COVID-19 were included in the dataset. A freely available public database, intended as a resource for researchers studying the immune response to SARS-CoV-2, is where the repertoires were released. The samples were drawn from the first 160 participants of the ongoing ImmuneRACE study and from about 1,200 subjects provided by 6 global collaborators. The sample metadata nearly always contained a de-identified subject ID, COVID-19 status, age in years and sex. Where HLA class I and class II types were available, the types were taken from metadata supplied by the sample provider, not from assay-based typing. Summary of the overall study and its limitations: How much clinical and demographic metadata was included differed by source and by participant, and the metadata was provided uncurated.

TCRbeta CDR3 regions were amplified from genomic DNA by means of the immunoSEQ Assay, a bias-controlled multiplex PCR. The published analysis was carried out like this. The number of nucleated cells in each sample was estimated from the amplification of reference gene primers within the assay. To quantify the absolute abundance of each unique TCRbeta CDR3 rearrangement, sequence reads were collapsed and filtered. For each sample, productive Simpson clonality was calculated as the square root of Simpson's diversity index across productive rearrangements. In TCRdb, the immuneACCESS table is reduced to in-frame sequences with V and J assigned. These tables do not hold every clone; where another copy was compared, an unresolved V gene accounts for under half, and the others remain unexplained. That table furnishes V, J and clone size, whereas the DNA furnished D and trimming. Across this sample there are roughly 250,000 clones, with more than 65% seen only once. The leading ten clones occupy more than 15% of the sample.

V sheds 3 bases and J sheds 6 bases, leaving 6 bases between their ends. CDR1 SGDLS and CDR2 YYNGEE were looked up in the germline V gene. The CDR3 covers 12 residues, taking in both the cysteine and the phenylalanine. The sequence is cut down to CDR3 DNA, 36 bases in frame from base 1. There are many counts of this clone. Its antigen is still unknown. Per-base qualities were not stored, and no clone one base away is much larger. One collaborating source in Seattle enrolled patients while the patients were actively infected and followed the patients over time throughout the course of disease. Each collaborating institution followed its own protocols to collect whole blood in K2EDTA tubes. For TCRbeta analysis, collaborators shipped samples in one of three forms: frozen whole blood, isolated PBMCs, or DNA extracted from either of those sample types.

The TCR comes from a person aged 65 to 79 with COVID-19, enrolled during active disease. Sequenced sample: peripheral blood. The chain is encoded by TRBV9 joined to TRBJ2-2; the D gene is unclear. At the DNA level, the sequence is TGTGCCAGCAGCGCCTTTGCCGGGGAGCTGTTTTTT. It is translated as CASSAFAGELFF.